These 15 T cell receptor beta chains came from one sample sequenced in a study of radiotherapy plus CTLA-4 blockade in lung cancer. The protocol was immunoSEQ multiplex PCR, while the TCRdb copy is restricted to in-frame clones and leaves out a portion. The sample yields more than 60,000 clones, approximately 76% seen once. Material: peripheral blood, obtained from a patient treated with radiotherapy plus ipilimumab. The source is a human donor with non-small cell lung cancer who had a complete response to radiotherapy plus ipilimumab.

The rearrangement uses TRBV5-1 and TRBJ2-5; 8 positions agree with TRBD2. The J call is in doubt because the DNA end fits TRBJ2-7 better. Germline CDR1 is SGHRS and CDR2 is YFSETQ. The CDR3 loop spans 16 amino acids. CDR3 sequence reads: CASSVVSGTRAYEQYF. The DNA for the CDR3 is TGCGCCAGCAGCGTAGTATCCGGGACTAGAGCCTACGAGCAGTACTTC.

The chain is built from TRBV7-2 and TRBJ1-5; tentatively, D is TRBD1 (6 bases). Germline V lookup: CDR1 SGHTA, CDR2 FQGNSA. The CDR3 runs 14 residues. V was pared by 4 bases and J by 2 bases, with 9 bases between. Here the CDR3 reads CASSSEGGNQPQHF. The CDR3 bases are TGTGCCAGCAGCTCCGAGGGGGGCAATCAGCCCCAGCATTTT. Complete variable domain (other parts from reference TRBV7-2 and TRBJ1-5): GAGVSQSPSNKVTEKGKDVELRCDPISGHTALYWYRQSLGQGLEFLIYFQGNSAPDKSGLPSDRFSAERTGGSVSTLTIQRTQQEDSAVYLCASSSEGGNQPQHFGDGTRLSIL.

This chain uses TRBV28 with TRBJ2-7; TRBD2 is a possible D gene (5 bases). The CDR3 contains 12 residues. CDR1 is MDHEN and CDR2 is SYDVKM in the germline V gene. Trimming left V 6 bases short and J 0 bases short, with 6 bases between. The chain's CDR3 is CASRTSSYEQYF. The DNA of the CDR3 is TGTGCCAGCAGAACTAGCTCCTACGAGCAGTACTTC.

The chain's CDR3 is CASSRGQGVGGYTF. The CDR3, as DNA: TGCGCCAGCAGCCGGGGACAGGGAGTAGGTGGCTACACCTTC. The chain recombines TRBV5-1 with TRBJ1-2; 9 nucleotides agree with TRBD1. The junction had 8 bases not matched to a gene; V was cut back by 4 bases and J by 7 bases. CDR3 length: 14 residues. Germline CDR1 and CDR2: SGHRS and YFSETQ.

The CDR3 DNA reads as TGTGCCAGCAGTGGGACAGGGGGTTGGAACACTGAAGCTTTCTTT. It specifies CASSGTGGWNTEAFF. The chain employs TRBV2 and TRBJ1-1; 10 positions match TRBD1. The CDR3 has 15 amino acids. V lost 4 bases, J lost 1 base, and 3 bases stayed unmatched. Germline assignment: CDR1 SNHLY and CDR2 FYNNEI.

The chain joins TRBV7-6 to TRBJ2-1; 9 nucleotides align to TRBD2. Germline V CDR1 and CDR2: SGHVS, FNYEAQ. Unmatched junction bases numbered 8, after V lost 1 base and J lost 7 bases. The CDR3 covers 16 residues. This CDR3 is CASSLGAGGGLNEQFF. The CDR3 DNA sequence: TGTGCCAGCAGCTTAGGTGCGGGGGGGGGATTAAATGAGCAGTTCTTC.

This clone was counted a few times. This chain links TRBV2 with TRBJ2-1; 13 nucleotides match TRBD2. J lost 9 bases, V lost 4 bases, and 6 bases had no gene match. Per germline, CDR1 SNHLY and CDR2 FYNNEI. The CDR3 length is 15 residues. The chain's CDR3 is CASSGTSGGGSEQFF. CDR3 nucleotides: TGTGCCAGCAGTGGGACTAGCGGGGGAGGCAGTGAGCAGTTCTTC.

The chain couples TRBV23-1 to TRBJ2-5; D perhaps matches TRBD2 (5 bases). TRBV23-1 falls under the ORF class, with uncertain function. Trimming shortened V by 0 bases and J by 4 bases, and 21 bases separated the two germline ends. This CDR3 spans 18 amino acids. CDR3: CASSQSISYCSEGETQYF. In DNA form, the CDR3 reads TGCGCCAGCAGTCAATCGATTTCCTACTGCTCTGAGGGAGAGACCCAGTACTTC.

V gene TRBV7-6 combines with J gene TRBJ2-3; 12 bases are a match to TRBD2. V lost 7 bases and J lost 0; bases outside the gene matches: 11. Germline CDR1 is SGHVS and CDR2 is FNYEAQ. The CDR3 has 18 residues. The CDR3 region has the DNA TGTGCCAGCAAAAAGGGACTAGCGGGCTACGCTAGCACAGATACGCAGTATTTT. It specifies CASKKGLAGYASTDTQYF.

The CDR3 loop is CASSWGTSTYEQYF. In nucleotides, the CDR3 is TGTGCCAGCAGCTGGGGGACATCAACCTACGAGCAGTACTTC. The J gene is TRBJ2-5, the V gene TRBV13; D may be TRBD1 (6 bases). The DNA end lines up better with TRBJ2-7; the J call may be wrong. The V gene's germline CDR1 is PRHDT and CDR2 FYEKMQ (reference sequence). The CDR3 is made up of 14 amino acids.

The chain couples TRBV6-1 to TRBJ2-7; a possible D gene is TRBD1 (6 bases). The V gene lost 7 bases and the J gene lost 6 bases, with 22 bases spanning the gap. The germline gives CDR1 MNHNS, CDR2 SASEGT. CDR3 length: 15 amino acids. CDR3 sequence reads: CASTTDTGTFREQYF. The CDR3 coding sequence is TGTGCCAGCACTACCGATACAGGGACCTTCCGCGAGCAGTACTTC.

The J gene is TRBJ1-5, the V gene TRBV30; D is uncertain. V lost 1 base, J lost 5 bases, and 9 bases lay in between. The CDR3 contains 13 residues. Germline loops: CDR1 GTSNPN, CDR2 SVGIG (reference sequence). DNA for the CDR3: TGTGCCTGGAGTGCCGGGTTCGATCAGCCCCAGCATTTT. It specifies CAWSAGFDQPQHF.

The gene calls are TRBV4-1 and TRBJ2-1; 9 nucleotides agree with TRBD2. CDR1 MGHRA and CDR2 YSYEKL come from the germline V gene. J was trimmed by 10 bases and V by 1 base; bases with no gene match: 8. The CDR3 spans 15 residues. This CDR3 reads CASSQGSGRYKEQFF. CDR3 DNA sequence: TGCGCCAGCAGCCAAGGTAGCGGGAGATATAAGGAGCAGTTCTTC.

This clone has a single count. The V gene is TRBV30, the J gene TRBJ2-7; 10 bases fit TRBD1. Unmatched junction bases numbered 6, after V lost 3 bases and J lost 7 bases. The CDR3 length is 13 residues. The germline V gene has CDR1 GTSNPN and CDR2 SVGIG (reference sequence). In DNA, the CDR3 is TGTGCCTGGAGCGGACAGGGGGTCGGAGAGCAGTACTTC. Translation gives CAWSGQGVGEQYF. Based on the CDR3 plus reference TRBV30 and TRBJ2-7, the full variable domain is SQTIHQWPATLVQPVGSPLSLECTVEGTSNPNLYWYRQAAGRGLQLLFYSVGIGQISSEVPQNLSASRPQDRQFILSSKKLLLSDSGFYLCAWSGQGVGEQYFGPGTRLTVT.

The chain has TRBV5-1 and TRBJ2-7, with D maybe TRBD2 (6 bases). This CDR3 comprises 14 residues. V was shortened by 2 bases and J by 6 bases, with 15 bases between the two germline ends. Germline loops: CDR1 SGHRS, CDR2 YFSETQ. The DNA of the CDR3 is TGCGCCAGCAGCTTCGGAGGGGCTCTTCCCGAGCAGTACTTC. Translation gives CASSFGGALPEQYF.